The 7 T cell receptor beta chains below all came from one sample that was sequenced in a study of OX40 agonist ivuxolimab in advanced cancers. Data came from immunoSEQ multiplex PCR; TCRdb stores just in-frame clones and leaves some out. This table holds about 58,000 clones, 88% found once. The sequencing here drew on CD4+ or CD8+ T cells sorted from blood, taken in a trial of the OX40 agonist ivuxolimab. These receptors originate from an adult with an advanced solid tumor such as melanoma, head and neck, liver or kidney cancer.

The chain couples TRBV7-9 to TRBJ1-2; TRBD1 matches 10 bases. This CDR3 is 17 amino acids long. Per the germline V gene, CDR1 is SEHNR and CDR2 is FQNEAQ (reference sequence). V lost 5 bases to trimming and J lost 1 base; unmatched junction nucleotides: 10. CDR3 sequence: CASSALDRGRFNYGYTF. Written as DNA, the CDR3 is TGTGCCAGCAGCGCGTTGGACAGGGGGAGATTTAACTATGGCTACACCTTC.

The chain couples TRBV28 to TRBJ1-2; D possibly corresponds to TRBD1 (5 bases). Per the germline V gene, CDR1 is MDHEN and CDR2 is SYDVKM. The V end was cut by 4 bases, the J end by 4 bases, with 7 bases between. This CDR3 spans 12 amino acids. CDR3 protein: CASSWGSYGYTF. The CDR3 DNA is TGTGCCAGCAGTTGGGGCAGCTATGGCTACACCTTC.

The V call is TRBV29-1, the J call TRBJ2-7, with a tentative D call TRBD1 (5 bases). V lost 0 bases and J lost 3, with 9 bases in between. There are 13 residues in the CDR3. In germline, CDR1 is SQVTM, CDR2 ANQGSEA. DNA for the CDR3: TGCAGCGTTGAAGACGCTCAGGGCTACGAGCAGTACTTC. It encodes CSVEDAQGYEQYF.

The chain has TRBV2 and TRBJ2-3; D possibly corresponds to TRBD1 (8 bases). This CDR3 is 15 amino acids long. Germline CDR1 reads SNHLY; CDR2 reads FYNNEI. V was clipped by 6 bases and J by 8 bases, with 21 bases between them. CDR3 in DNA: TGTGCCAGCAGCCAGCAGGGGGCGGGAGTTGGTACGCAGTATTTT. Amino acids: CASSQQGAGVGTQYF. Looking up the rest from reference TRBV2 and TRBJ2-3 gives the full variable domain: EPEVTQTPSHQVTQMGQEVILRCVPISNHLYFYWYRQILGQKVEFLVSFYNNEISEKSEIFDDQFSVERPDGSNFTLKIRSTKLEDSAMYFCASSQQGAGVGTQYFGPGTRLTVL.

The V and J genes are TRBV2 and TRBJ2-7; D is unresolved. Germline V gene lookup returns CDR1 SNHLY and CDR2 FYNNEI. The CDR3 contains 13 residues. V was pared by 4 bases and J by 5 bases, with 12 bases between. The CDR3 DNA follows: TGTGCCAGCAGTGTATCTAAGGGCAACGAGCAGTACTTC. As protein: CASSVSKGNEQYF. The variable domain in full, completed from reference TRBV2 and TRBJ2-7, reads EPEVTQTPSHQVTQMGQEVILRCVPISNHLYFYWYRQILGQKVEFLVSFYNNEISEKSEIFDDQFSVERPDGSNFTLKIRSTKLEDSAMYFCASSVSKGNEQYFGPGTRLTVT.

This chain connects TRBV7-9 to TRBJ2-7; D is unresolved. There are 13 residues in the CDR3. Trimming shortened V by 1 base and J by 4 bases, and 8 bases separated the two germline ends. The germline CDR1 and CDR2 sequences are SEHNR and FQNEAQ (reference sequence). The CDR3 DNA reads TGTGCCAGCAGCTTAGTCGGGTTTTACGAGCAGTACTTC. Amino acids: CASSLVGFYEQYF.

The gene calls are TRBV5-1 and TRBJ2-1; 12 bases are a match to TRBD1. Unmatched junction bases numbered 10, after V lost 4 bases and J lost 8 bases. Germline V gene sequence: CDR1 SGHRS, CDR2 YFSETQ. The CDR3 loop spans 16 amino acids. Here the CDR3 reads CASSLTPGQGAYEQFF. CDR3 coding DNA: TGCGCCAGCAGCCTTACACCGGGACAGGGGGCCTATGAGCAGTTCTTC.